The 8 T cell receptor beta chains in this list originate from one sample, sequenced in a study of human T cells and chemical hapten exposure. As to time point: pre-sensitization, week 0. The treatment is: therapeutic diphenylcyclopropenone sensitization with weekly scalp DPC. TCRdb used MiXCR to reprocess the RACE reads, holding one entry per CDR3 protein. The data show roughly 51,000 distinct CDR3 sequences, 9.5% to 10% seen once. This sample comprised whole blood, obtained in connection with sensitization to the hapten diphenylcyclopropenone (DPC). These receptors were obtained from a man aged 35 to 55 with alopecia areata. Some clones in this sample may be carry-over from other donors' samples.

This clonotype was seen a handful of times. J is TRBJ1-2 and V is TRBV20-1; D unresolved. Germline lookup yields CDR1 DFQATT and CDR2 SNEGSKA (reference sequence). This CDR3 contains 13 residues. Between the trimmed V and J ends, which lost 0 bases and 5 bases, there was a span of 10 bases. This chain's CDR3 is CSARDSVGYGYTF. CDR3 in DNA: TGCAGTGCTAGAGACTCCGTGGGATATGGCTACACCTTC.

The table lists this clonotype with many counts. The chain recombines TRBV11-2 with TRBJ2-1; D may be TRBD2 (5 bases). The ends were cut back, 5 bases at V and 0 bases at J, with 11 bases in the middle. The CDR3 consists of 15 residues. Germline V gene sequence: CDR1 SGHAT, CDR2 FQNNGV. The CDR3 sequence: CASSRSGDSYNEQFF. DNA of the CDR3: TGTGCCAGCAGCCGGTCCGGGGACTCCTACAATGAGCAGTTCTTC.

This chain links TRBV6-2 or TRBV6-3 with TRBJ2-2; D could derive from TRBD1 or TRBD2 (5 bases each). Per germline, CDR1 MNHEY and CDR2 SVGEGT. This CDR3 is built from 13 residues. V lost 5 bases to trimming and J lost 6 bases, with 10 bases between them. The CDR3 loop reads CASSPLGAGELFF. DNA for the CDR3: TGTGCCAGCAGTCCGCTGGGGGCCGGGGAGCTGTTTTTT.

The sample holds many counts of this clonotype. The chain links TRBV7-9 to TRBJ2-6, with D perhaps TRBD2 (5 bases). Germline CDR1 and CDR2: SEHNR and FQNEAQ (reference sequence). There are 18 residues in the CDR3. Trimming removed 0 bases at V and 2 bases at J, with 14 bases between. The CDR3 DNA reads as TGTGCCAGCAGCTTAGCGGACGGAGGAGGACCTGGGGCCAACGTCCTGACTTTC. Translating it yields CASSLADGGGPGANVLTF. Looking up the rest from reference TRBV7-9 and TRBJ2-6 gives the full variable domain: DTGVSQNPRHKITKRGQNVTFRCDPISEHNRLYWYRQTLGQGPEFLTYFQNEAQLEKSRLLSDRFSAERPKGSFSTLEIQRTEQGDSAMYLCASSLADGGGPGANVLTFGAGSRLTVL.

V and J are TRBV20-1 and TRBJ2-2; perhaps TRBD2 as D (6 bases). The CDR3 loop spans 14 amino acids. Trimming stripped 3 bases from V and 6 bases from J, with 14 bases between. CDR1 and CDR2 (germline): DFQATT, SNEGSKA (reference sequence). For the CDR3, the DNA is TGCAGTGCTAGTCTGGTTTGGGGGGCCGGGGAGCTGTTTTTT. Protein sequence: CSASLVWGAGELFF.

The CDR3 DNA follows: TGTGCCAGCAGTTACTCAGGATATACGCAGTATTTT. Translating gives CASSYSGYTQYF. The genes are TRBV6-2 or TRBV6-3 and TRBJ2-3; D unresolved. This CDR3 has 12 residues. Germline values: CDR1 MNHEY, CDR2 SVGEGT. Deletions cut 0 bases from V and 7 bases from J, with 5 bases between.

The CDR3 spells CASILGAGTGQFF. The CDR3 DNA reads TGTGCCAGCATCCTAGGGGCGGGAACGGGGCAGTTCTTC. This chain uses TRBV12-3 or TRBV12-4 with TRBJ2-1, with a possible D match to TRBD2 (6 bases). The CDR3 runs 13 residues. Deletions cut 7 bases from V and 12 bases from J, with 19 bases between.

This clonotype was recorded many times. J is TRBJ2-1 and V is TRBV9, with TRBD2 matching 10 bases. The CDR3 runs to 15 residues. The junction had 6 bases not matched to a gene; V was cut back by 3 bases and J by 6 bases. Germline CDR1 and CDR2: SGDLS and YYNGEE. CDR3 in DNA: TGTGCCAGCAGCGGACCGGGACTAGCGAGCAATGAGCAGTTCTTC. Protein product: CASSGPGLASNEQFF.